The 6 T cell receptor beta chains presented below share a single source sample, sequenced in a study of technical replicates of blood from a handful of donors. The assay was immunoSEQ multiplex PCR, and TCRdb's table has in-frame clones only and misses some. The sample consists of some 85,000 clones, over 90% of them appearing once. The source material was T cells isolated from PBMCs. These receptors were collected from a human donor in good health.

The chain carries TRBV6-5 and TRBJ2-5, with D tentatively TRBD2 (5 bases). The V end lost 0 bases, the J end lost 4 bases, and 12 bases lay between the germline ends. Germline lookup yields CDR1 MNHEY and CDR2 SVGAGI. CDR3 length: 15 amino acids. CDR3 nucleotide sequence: TGTGCCAGCAGTTACTCGTCTTCCCGGGGAGAGACCCAGTACTTC. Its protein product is CASSYSSSRGETQYF.

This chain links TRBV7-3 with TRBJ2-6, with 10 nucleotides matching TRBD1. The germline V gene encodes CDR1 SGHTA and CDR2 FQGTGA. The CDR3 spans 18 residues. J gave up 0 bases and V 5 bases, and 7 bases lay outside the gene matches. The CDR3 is CASSLPGTGDSGANVLTF. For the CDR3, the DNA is TGTGCCAGCAGCCTCCCCGGGACAGGGGACTCTGGGGCCAACGTCCTGACTTTC.

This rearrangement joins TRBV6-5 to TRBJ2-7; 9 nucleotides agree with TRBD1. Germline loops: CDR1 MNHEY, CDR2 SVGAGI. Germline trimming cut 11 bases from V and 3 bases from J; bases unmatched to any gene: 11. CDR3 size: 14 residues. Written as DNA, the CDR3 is TGTGCCGTGGGGAGCGGACAGGGGAACTACGAGCAGTACTTC. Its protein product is CAVGSGQGNYEQYF.

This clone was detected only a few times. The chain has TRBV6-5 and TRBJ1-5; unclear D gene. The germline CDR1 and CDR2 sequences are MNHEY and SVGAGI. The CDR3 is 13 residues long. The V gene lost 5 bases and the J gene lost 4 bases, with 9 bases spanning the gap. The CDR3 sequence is CASSEYSNQPQHF. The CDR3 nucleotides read TGTGCCAGCAGTGAGTACAGTAATCAGCCCCAGCATTTT.

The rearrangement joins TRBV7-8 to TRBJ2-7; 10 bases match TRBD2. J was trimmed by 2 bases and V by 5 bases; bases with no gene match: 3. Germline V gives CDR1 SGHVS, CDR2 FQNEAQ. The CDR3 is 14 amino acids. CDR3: CASSTGLAAYEQYF. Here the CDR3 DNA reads TGTGCCAGCAGCACCGGACTAGCGGCCTACGAGCAGTACTTC.

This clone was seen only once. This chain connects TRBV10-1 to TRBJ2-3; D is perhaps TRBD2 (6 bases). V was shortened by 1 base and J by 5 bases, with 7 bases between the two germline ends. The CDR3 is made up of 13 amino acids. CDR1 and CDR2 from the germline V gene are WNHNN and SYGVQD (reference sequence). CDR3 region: CASSELAEDTQYF. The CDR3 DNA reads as TGCGCCAGCAGTGAGTTAGCGGAAGATACGCAGTATTTT.